Shown below are 10 T cell receptor beta chains from a single sample sequenced in a study of T cells after yellow fever vaccination (dated by TCRdb to the late 2010s). Receptors were amplified or captured by 5' RACE. Sequencing was carried out with an Illumina HiSeq 2500. TCRdb redid the processing of the public reads, applying fastp at Q25 and MiXCR, and retained in-frame beta chains. Every CDR3 protein is listed once, alongside the most common genes and DNA of its rows. This sample gives fewer than 400,000 distinct CDR3 sequences in total; about 6.2% of them show up just once. The ten largest clones capture about 15% of the sample. Reading the label with the study, this specimen's treatment or condition is: live attenuated yellow fever vaccine strain. Here the sequenced sample was PBMCs, taken 5 days after the yellow fever booster vaccination. All receptors derive from a man aged 25 to 40 who received the YFV17D yellow fever vaccine.

This clonotype was recorded a few times. V is TRBV10-3 and J is TRBJ2-5; a possible D gene is TRBD1 (5 bases). This CDR3 contains 15 residues. The germline gives CDR1 ENHRY, CDR2 SYGVKD. The ends were cut back, 0 bases at V and 4 bases at J, with 12 bases in the middle. Written as DNA, the CDR3 is TGTGCCATCAGTGAGTCTATTCAGGGTCGAGAGACCCAGTACTTC. It specifies CAISESIQGRETQYF.

This clonotype was recorded many times. The chain joins TRBV20-1 to TRBJ2-3; 7 positions agree with TRBD1. CDR1 DFQATT and CDR2 SNEGSKA come from the germline V gene (reference sequence). The CDR3 has 12 amino acids. The V and J ends lost 3 bases and 6 bases, in that order; junction bases with no gene match: 3. CDR3 amino acids: CSASKGADTQYF. The CDR3, as DNA: TGCAGTGCTAGTAAGGGGGCGGATACGCAGTATTTT.

This clonotype turned up a few times. The chain employs TRBV15 and TRBJ2-5; D unresolved. There are 12 residues in the CDR3. V gave up 1 base and J gave up 4 bases, with 4 bases separating them. Germline V CDR1 and CDR2: LNHNV, YYDKDF (reference sequence). CDR3 amino acids: CATSRGGETQYF. CDR3 sequence (DNA): TGTGCCACCAGCAGAGGGGGAGAGACCCAGTACTTC.

Many counts were recorded for this clonotype. The V gene is TRBV20-1, the J gene TRBJ1-6; D gene ambiguous. CDR1 DFQATT and CDR2 SNEGSKA come from the germline V gene (reference sequence). The CDR3 is 12 residues long. Trimming removed 5 bases at V and 1 base at J, with 3 bases between. DNA for the CDR3: TGCAGTGCTTGGTCCTATAATTCACCCCTCCACTTT. Translating gives CSAWSYNSPLHF.

The rearrangement uses TRBV7-9 and TRBJ2-5; D unresolved. The V gene lost 5 bases and the J gene lost 5 bases, with 9 bases spanning the gap. The CDR3 runs 12 residues. In germline, CDR1 is SEHNR, CDR2 FQNEAQ (reference sequence). This CDR3 is CASSETTETQYF. The CDR3 coding sequence is TGTGCCAGCAGCGAGACGACGGAGACCCAGTACTTC.

This clonotype was seen more than once but under ten times. The J gene is TRBJ1-6, the V gene TRBV5-1, with 9 bases lining up with TRBD1. The V gene's germline CDR1 is SGHRS and CDR2 YFSETQ. The length of the CDR3 is 13 residues. V lost 4 bases to trimming and J lost 8 bases; unmatched junction nucleotides: 1. The chain's CDR3 is CASSRTGDSPLHF. Written as DNA, the CDR3 is TGCGCCAGCAGCAGGACAGGGGATTCACCCCTCCACTTT.

The table lists this clonotype with many counts. The chain employs TRBV7-9 and TRBJ2-1; a weak D match, TRBD1 (6 bases). Trimming cost V 3 bases and J 2 bases, with 11 bases left between them. The CDR3 is 15 amino acids. Germline CDR1 and CDR2: SEHNR and FQNEAQ (reference sequence). CDR3 region: CASSFWTETYNEQFF. The CDR3 coding sequence is TGTGCCAGCAGCTTTTGGACAGAGACCTACAATGAGCAGTTCTTC.

In its sample, this clonotype was seen a few times. The CDR3 nucleotides are TGCGCCAGCAGCTTCCGGGCCGCGTACCAAGAGACCCAGTACTTC. It translates to CASSFRAAYQETQYF. The rearrangement links TRBV5-1 to TRBJ2-5; no definite D call. Trimming stripped 2 bases from V and 0 bases from J, with 11 bases between. Germline-derived CDR1 and CDR2 are SGHRS and YFSETQ. The CDR3 has 15 amino acids.

This clonotype has just a few counts. The genes are TRBV5-6 and TRBJ2-2, with 8 bases matching TRBD1. J gave up 5 bases and V 3 bases, and 15 bases lay outside the gene matches. Germline V lookup: CDR1 SGHDT, CDR2 YYEEEE. The length of the CDR3 is 18 residues. CDR3 protein: CASSSRTGRRLGTGELFF. The CDR3 DNA reads TGTGCCAGCAGCTCGAGGACAGGGCGGCGCTTGGGTACCGGGGAGCTGTTTTTT.

At least ten counts were recorded for this clonotype. This chain uses TRBV29-1 with TRBJ2-3, with a tentative D call TRBD1 (7 bases). Germline V CDR1 and CDR2: SQVTM, ANQGSEA. V was pared by 4 bases and J by 8 bases, with 19 bases between. The CDR3 runs to 14 residues. The CDR3 DNA sequence: TGCAGCGTTGTTGAGGGGGCGTTGGGAGGTACGCAGTATTTT. As protein: CSVVEGALGGTQYF.